This TCR beta chain was recorded in a study of post-analysis software for immune sequencing data. To note about this clonotype: Its antigen is not known.

Included in the TCR beta cDNA libraries were unique molecular identifiers. TCRdb reprocessed the PCR reads via MiXCR and lists one record per CDR3 protein. This sample has roughly 650,000 distinct CDR3 sequences, with 55% to 60% found just once. Regarding the study as a whole: The study found TRBV5-6, TRBV5-1 and TRBV20-1 among a few TRBV segments more frequent in patients than controls. Strong co-clustering by F measure linked samples that shared a preparation batch.

The CDR3 is 13 amino acids. V was shortened by 6 bases and J by 10 bases, with 13 bases between the two germline ends. Germline lookup yields CDR1 SNHLY and CDR2 FYNNEI. The V call is TRBV2, the J call TRBJ1-6; the D is unclear. Sequencing was performed on blood. The receptor comes from a girl aged 2-10 years with multiple sclerosis. The CDR3 bases are TGTGCCAGCAGGCCCGGGTCCCCCTCACCCCTCCACTTT. Protein product: CASRPGSPSPLHF. Full variable domain (missing parts from reference TRBV2 and TRBJ1-6): EPEVTQTPSHQVTQMGQEVILRCVPISNHLYFYWYRQILGQKVEFLVSFYNNEISEKSEIFDDQFSVERPDGSNFTLKIRSTKLEDSAMYFCASRPGSPSPLHFGNGTRLTVT.